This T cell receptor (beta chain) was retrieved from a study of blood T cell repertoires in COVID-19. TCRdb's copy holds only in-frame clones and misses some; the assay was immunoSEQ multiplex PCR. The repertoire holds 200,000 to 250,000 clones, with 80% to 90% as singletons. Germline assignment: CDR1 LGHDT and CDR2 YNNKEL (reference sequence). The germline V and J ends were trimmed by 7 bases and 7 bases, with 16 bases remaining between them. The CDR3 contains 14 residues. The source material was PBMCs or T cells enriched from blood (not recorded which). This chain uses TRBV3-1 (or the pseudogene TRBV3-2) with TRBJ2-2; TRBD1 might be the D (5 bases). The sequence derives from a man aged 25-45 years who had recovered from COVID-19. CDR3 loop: CASTLARAHGELFF. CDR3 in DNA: TGTGCCAGCACCCTGGCCAGGGCCCACGGGGAGCTGTTTTTT.